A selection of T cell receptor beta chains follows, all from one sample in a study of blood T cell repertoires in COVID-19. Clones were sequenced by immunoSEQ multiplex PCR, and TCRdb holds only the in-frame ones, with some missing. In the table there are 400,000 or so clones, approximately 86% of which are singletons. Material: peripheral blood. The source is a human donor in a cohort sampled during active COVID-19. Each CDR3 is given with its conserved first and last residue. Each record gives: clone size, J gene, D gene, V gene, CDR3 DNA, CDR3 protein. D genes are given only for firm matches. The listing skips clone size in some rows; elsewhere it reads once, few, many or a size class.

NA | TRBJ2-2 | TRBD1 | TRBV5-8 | TGTGCCAGCAGGAGGTTCGGACAGGGCATCGGGGAGCTGTTTTTT | CASRRFGQGIGELFF
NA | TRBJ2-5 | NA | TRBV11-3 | TGTGCCAGCAGCCATGGCATTGGGGAGCAGGAGACCCAGTACTTC | CASSHGIGEQETQYF
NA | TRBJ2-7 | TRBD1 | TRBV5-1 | TGCGCCAGCAGCGGACAGGGGGACCACGAGCAGTACTTC | CASSGQGDHEQYF
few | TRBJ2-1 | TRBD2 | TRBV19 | TGTGCCGCAACCGGGACTAGCGGGGTCGGTGAGCAGTTCTTC | CAATGTSGVGEQFF
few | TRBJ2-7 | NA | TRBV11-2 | TGTGCCAGCAGCTTAGGGCGGATCTACGAGCAGTACTTC | CASSLGRIYEQYF
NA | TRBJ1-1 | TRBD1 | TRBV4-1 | TGCGCCAGCAGCCCGTACGGGACAGTGGGCACTGAAGCTTTCTTT | CASSPYGTVGTEAFF
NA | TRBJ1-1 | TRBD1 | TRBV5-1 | TGCGCCAGCAGCTTTTGGGTGACAGGGGCGGGTATGAACACTGAAGCTTTCTTT | CASSFWVTGAGMNTEAFF
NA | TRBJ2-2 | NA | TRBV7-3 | TGTGCCAGCAGCCGCGGGGACGGCGGGGAGCTGTTTTTT | CASSRGDGGELFF
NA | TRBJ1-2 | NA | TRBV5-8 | TGTGCCAGACCAAGGGCCCACAGGGTTTACTATGGCTACACCTTC | CARPRAHRVYYGYTF
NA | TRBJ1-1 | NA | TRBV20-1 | TGCAGTGCTAGTGGGGCAATGGACACTGAAGCTTTCTTT | CSASGAMDTEAFF
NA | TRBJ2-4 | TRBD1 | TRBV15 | TGTGCCACCAGCAGAGGAGGGACAGCGAAAAACATTCAGTACTTC | CATSRGGTAKNIQYF
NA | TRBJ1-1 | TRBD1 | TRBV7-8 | TGTGCCAGCAGCTTCGGGACAGCTTTGGGGAACACTGAAGCTTTCTTT | CASSFGTALGNTEAFF
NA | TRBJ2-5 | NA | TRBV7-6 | TGTGCCAGCAGCTTAGCGCCAGGGCAAGAGACCCAGTACTTC | CASSLAPGQETQYF
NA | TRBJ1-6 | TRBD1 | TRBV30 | TGTGCCTGCCTCCGGGACAGGGGGCAGCCCCTCCACTTT | CACLRDRGQPLHF
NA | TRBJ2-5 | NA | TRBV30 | TGTGCCTGGAGTCTGGACAGTCAAGAGACCCAGTACTTC | CAWSLDSQETQYF
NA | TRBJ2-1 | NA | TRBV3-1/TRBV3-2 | TGTGCCAGCAGCCCCGATCTAGACTGGGCGGGTGAGCAGTTCTTC | CASSPDLDWAGEQFF
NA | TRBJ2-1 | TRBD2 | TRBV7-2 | TGTGCCAGCAGCTCCAAAAGGGTGGGACTAGCCCCCTACAATGAGCAGTTCTTC | CASSSKRVGLAPYNEQFF
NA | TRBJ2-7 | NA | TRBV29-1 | TGCAGCGTTGAAGAAGACAACTACGAGCAGTACTTC | CSVEEDNYEQYF
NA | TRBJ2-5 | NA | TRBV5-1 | TGCGCCAGCAGCTATGGCATCAGAGGGCGGTCGGAGACCCAGTACTTC | CASSYGIRGRSETQYF
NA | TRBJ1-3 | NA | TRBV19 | TGTGCCAGTATGGGCAGACCAACACGCTCTGGAAACACCATATATTTT | CASMGRPTRSGNTIYF
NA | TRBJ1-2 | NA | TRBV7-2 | TGTGCCAGCAGCTCAGGATTCCCCTATGGCTACACCTTC | CASSSGFPYGYTF
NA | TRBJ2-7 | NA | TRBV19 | TGTGCCAGTAGTATAGGATACACCTACGAGCAGTACTTC | CASSIGYTYEQYF